Following are 7 T cell receptor beta chains from one sample sequenced in a study of T cell responses to AZD1222 COVID-19 vaccine. The protocol was immunoSEQ multiplex PCR, while the TCRdb copy is restricted to in-frame clones and leaves out a portion. This sample has 70,000 to 95,000 clones, with more than 80% found just once. Sequences were derived from peripheral blood, sampled 28 days after the second AZD1222 dose. These receptors all stem from an adult who received the AZD1222 COVID-19 vaccine.

This rearrangement joins TRBV14 to TRBJ2-7, with 8 positions matching TRBD1. This CDR3 comprises 13 residues. Germline values: CDR1 SGHDN, CDR2 FVKESK. Losses at the gene ends were 4 bases for V and 7 bases for J; bases not matched to a gene: 6. CDR3 in amino acids: CASSRNTGGEQYF. CDR3 bases: TGTGCCAGCAGCCGGAATACAGGGGGGGAGCAGTACTTC.

The chain uses TRBV11-2 and TRBJ1-4, with D uncertain. This CDR3 is 14 amino acids long. The germline CDR1 and CDR2 sequences are SGHAT and FQNNGV. Between the trimmed V and J ends, which lost 2 bases and 3 bases, there was a span of 7 bases. The CDR3 spells CASSLHRSNEKLFF. CDR3 sequence (DNA): TGTGCCAGCAGCTTACACAGATCTAATGAAAAACTGTTTTTT. The whole variable domain, remainder taken from reference TRBV11-2 and TRBJ1-4, is EAGVAQSPRYKIIEKRQSVAFWCNPISGHATLYWYQQILGQGPKLLIQFQNNGVVDDSQLPKDRFSAERLKGVDSTLKIQPAKLEDSAVYLCASSLHRSNEKLFFGSGTQLSVL.

Only a few counts were recorded for this clone. V is TRBV18 and J is TRBJ1-2; TRBD1 matches 10 bases. The CDR3 extends over 15 amino acids. The germline V gene has CDR1 KGHSH and CDR2 LQKENI. With 5 bases clipped from V and 7 bases from J, the junction kept 10 bases outside the gene matches. The CDR3 DNA reads TGTGCCAGCTCATCCGGGACAGGGGTCCTACTTGGCTACACCTTC. It is translated as CASSSGTGVLLGYTF.

The V and J genes are TRBV12-3 or TRBV12-4 and TRBJ2-7; D remains unclear. This CDR3 comprises 12 residues. The ends were cut back, 3 bases at V and 6 bases at J, with 9 bases in the middle. The chain's CDR3 is CASSLLGSEQYF. The CDR3 region has the DNA TGTGCCAGCAGTTTGTTAGGTTCCGAGCAGTACTTC.

The chain has TRBV12-5 and TRBJ1-1; possibly TRBD1 for D (5 bases). The CDR3 length is 17 residues. Trimming took 0 bases from V and 0 from J, leaving 14 bases between them. Per the germline V gene, CDR1 is LGHNT and CDR2 is FRNRAP. CDR3 protein: CASGLVIGEAMNTEAFF. As DNA, the CDR3 is TGTGCTAGTGGTTTGGTAATAGGGGAGGCAATGAACACTGAAGCTTTCTTT.

J is TRBJ2-3 and V is TRBV9, with D possibly being TRBD1 or TRBD2 (5 bases each). V gave up 4 bases and J gave up 4 bases, with 16 bases separating them. CDR1 SGDLS and CDR2 YYNGEE come from the germline V gene. The CDR3 extends over 15 amino acids. CDR3 in amino acids: CASSPSEGPADTQYF. The CDR3 nucleotides read TGTGCCAGCAGCCCCTCCGAGGGGCCGGCAGATACGCAGTATTTT.

The chain employs TRBV3-1 (or the pseudogene TRBV3-2) and TRBJ1-1; unclear D gene. CDR1 and CDR2 from the germline V gene are LGHDT and YNNKEL (reference sequence). Trimming took 7 bases from V and 1 from J, leaving 10 bases between them. This CDR3 region has 13 residues. In DNA form, the CDR3 reads TGTGCCAGCACCGAAATGGGGAACACTGAAGCTTTCTTT. Its protein product is CASTEMGNTEAFF.